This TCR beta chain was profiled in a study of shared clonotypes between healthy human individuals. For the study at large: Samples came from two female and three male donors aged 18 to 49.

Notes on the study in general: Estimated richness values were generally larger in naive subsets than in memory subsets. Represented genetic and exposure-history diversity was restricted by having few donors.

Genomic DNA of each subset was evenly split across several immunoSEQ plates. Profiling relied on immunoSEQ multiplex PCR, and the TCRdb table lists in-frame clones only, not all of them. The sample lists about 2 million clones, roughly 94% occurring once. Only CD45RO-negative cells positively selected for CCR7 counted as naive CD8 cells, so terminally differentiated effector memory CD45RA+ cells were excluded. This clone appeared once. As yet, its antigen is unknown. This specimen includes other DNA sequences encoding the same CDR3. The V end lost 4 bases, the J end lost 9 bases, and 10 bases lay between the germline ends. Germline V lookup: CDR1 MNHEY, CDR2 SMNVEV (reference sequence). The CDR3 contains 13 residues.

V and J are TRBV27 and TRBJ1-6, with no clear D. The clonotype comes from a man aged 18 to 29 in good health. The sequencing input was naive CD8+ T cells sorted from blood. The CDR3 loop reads CASSSRTASPLHF. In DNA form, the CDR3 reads TGTGCCAGCAGTTCCCGGACGGCTTCACCCCTCCACTTT.